One and the same sample provided the 20 T cell receptor beta chains below, sequenced in a study of cytomegalovirus exposure and HLA in healthy donors. TCRdb keeps only in-frame clones here, not all; method: immunoSEQ multiplex PCR. The sample holds about 190,000 clones; about four fifths are singletons and the top ten take approximately 7%. Sample: PBMCs. These receptors were collected from a man aged 18 to 29 in good health and CMV-seropositive.

V is TRBV30 and J is TRBJ1-1; D perhaps matches TRBD1 (5 bases). Germline V lookup: CDR1 GTSNPN, CDR2 SVGIG (reference sequence). The CDR3 loop spans 14 amino acids. V was clipped by 5 bases and J by 0 bases, with 13 bases between them. In DNA, the CDR3 is TGTGCCTGGGACGGGGGAATTATGAACACTGAAGCTTTCTTT. Its protein is CAWDGGIMNTEAFF.

CDR3 sequence reads: CASSRVPALNTEAFF. The CDR3 DNA sequence: TGTGCCAGCAGTCGGGTCCCGGCCTTGAACACTGAAGCTTTCTTT. This rearrangement joins TRBV2 to TRBJ1-1; D is unresolved. The CDR3 consists of 15 residues. Trimming left V 5 bases short and J 0 bases short, with 13 bases between. Germline CDR1 SNHLY, CDR2 FYNNEI.

The chain recombines TRBV5-4 with TRBJ2-1; 7 bases map to TRBD2. The germline V gene has CDR1 SGHNT and CDR2 YYREEE (reference sequence). CDR3 length equals 17 residues. Trimming removed 3 bases from V and 2 bases from J; junction bases left unmatched: 11. The DNA of the CDR3 is TGTGCCAGCAGCTCTGGCCAAGCGGGAATCCCCTACAATGAGCAGTTCTTC. This gives the protein CASSSGQAGIPYNEQFF.

The chain recombines TRBV19 with TRBJ2-3, with D unclear. V was cut by 5 bases and J by 0 bases, with 15 bases left in between. Germline assignment: CDR1 LNHDA and CDR2 SQIVND (reference sequence). The CDR3 loop spans 16 amino acids. CDR3 in amino acids: CASSSPGAASTDTQYF. The CDR3 bases are TGTGCCAGTAGTTCCCCTGGCGCGGCTAGCACAGATACGCAGTATTTT.

This chain connects TRBV28 to TRBJ2-1; 11 bases agree with TRBD2. V dropped 4 bases and J dropped 7; count of bases not matched to a gene: 6. CDR3 length: 15 residues. CDR1 and CDR2 (germline): MDHEN, SYDVKM. As DNA, the CDR3 is TGTGCCAGCAGTTGGGAACTAGCGGGAGAGAATGAGCAGTTCTTC. The encoded protein is CASSWELAGENEQFF.

Regarding this clone: The sample contains more than one DNA sequence encoding this CDR3. This chain connects TRBV15 to TRBJ2-2; D is undetermined. V dropped 1 base and J dropped 5 bases, with 8 bases sitting between them. There are 14 residues in the CDR3. Germline V lookup: CDR1 LNHNV, CDR2 YYDKDF (reference sequence). CDR3 sequence: CATSRVPATGELFF. CDR3 nucleotides: TGTGCCACCAGCAGAGTCCCAGCGACCGGGGAGCTGTTTTTT.

The gene calls are TRBV7-6 and TRBJ1-1; no reliable D call. Trimming removed 2 bases at V and 1 base at J, with 11 bases between. The CDR3 extends over 15 amino acids. Germline V gene lookup returns CDR1 SGHVS and CDR2 FNYEAQ. CDR3 protein: CASSLFERGNTEAFF. The CDR3 DNA follows: TGTGCCAGCAGCTTATTCGAGCGGGGGAACACTGAAGCTTTCTTT.

This chain joins TRBV5-5 and TRBJ1-1; a possible D gene is TRBD1 (6 bases). Trimming stripped 7 bases from V and 1 base from J, with 14 bases between. The germline V gene encodes CDR1 SGHKS and CDR2 YYEKEE (reference sequence). The CDR3 is 14 amino acids. In nucleotides, the CDR3 is TGTGCCAGCTGGGAAACGGACAGGAACACTGAAGCTTTCTTT. Translated, it gives CASWETDRNTEAFF.

The chain has TRBV9 and TRBJ2-7; maybe TRBD1 (6 bases). This CDR3 spans 15 amino acids. CDR1 is SGDLS, CDR2 YYNGEE, per germline. The V end lost 4 bases, the J end lost 6 bases, and 20 bases lay between the germline ends. CDR3 region: CASSTRDILLGEQYF. As DNA, the CDR3 is TGTGCCAGCAGCACCCGGGACATCCTCCTCGGCGAGCAGTACTTC.

The chain couples TRBV28 to TRBJ2-5; tentatively, D is TRBD1 (6 bases). The CDR3 length is 14 residues. Trimming removed 5 bases at V and 2 bases at J, with 12 bases between. Germline V gene sequence: CDR1 MDHEN, CDR2 SYDVKM. CDR3 region: CASSPPTGQETQYF. CDR3 in DNA: TGTGCCAGCAGTCCCCCGACAGGACAAGAGACCCAGTACTTC.

The chain joins TRBV15 to TRBJ2-1, with TRBD2 matching over 9 bases. Germline lookup yields CDR1 LNHNV and CDR2 YYDKDF (reference sequence). V dropped 0 bases and J dropped 2; count of bases not matched to a gene: 11. The CDR3 spans 19 residues. CDR3 nucleotide sequence: TGTGCCACCAGCAGAGATACTAGCGGGCAGGGAGGAACCTACAATGAGCAGTTCTTC. Its translation: CATSRDTSGQGGTYNEQFF.

There are a few counts of this clone. Other DNA sequences in this specimen translate into the identical CDR3. The CDR3 sequence is CATSPPSGSDTQYF. CDR3 sequence (DNA): TGTGCCACCAGCCCCCCTAGCGGGTCAGATACGCAGTATTTT. The chain has TRBV15 and TRBJ2-3; 8 nucleotides agree with TRBD2. Germline V gives CDR1 LNHNV, CDR2 YYDKDF (reference sequence). The length of the CDR3 is 14 residues. The V segment lost 5 bases and the J segment 4 bases; nucleotides outside the gene matches: 5. Full variable domain (remainder filled in from reference TRBV15 and TRBJ2-3): DAMVIQNPRYQVTQFGKPVTLSCSQTLNHNVMYWYQQKSSQAPKLLFHYYDKDFNNEADTPDNFQSRRPNTSFCFLDIRSPGLGDTAMYLCATSPPSGSDTQYFGPGTRLTVL.

The CDR3 reads CASSAPAGEKLFF. The CDR3 DNA follows: TGTGCCAGCAGCGCCCCAGCAGGGGAAAAACTGTTTTTT. The rearrangement joins TRBV7-9 to TRBJ1-4, with a tentative D call TRBD1 (5 bases). V was pared by 5 bases and J by 8 bases, with 12 bases between. Germline V gives CDR1 SEHNR, CDR2 FQNEAQ (reference sequence). CDR3 length equals 13 residues. The full variable domain, with the rest looked up from reference TRBV7-9 and TRBJ1-4, is DTGVSQNPRHKITKRGQNVTFRCDPISEHNRLYWYRQTLGQGPEFLTYFQNEAQLEKSRLLSDRFSAERPKGSFSTLEIQRTEQGDSAMYLCASSAPAGEKLFFGSGTQLSVL.

The J gene is TRBJ1-1, the V gene TRBV27, with TRBD1 as a possible D gene (6 bases). The CDR3 is made up of 12 amino acids. Germline V gene lookup returns CDR1 MNHEY and CDR2 SMNVEV (reference sequence). The V gene lost 8 bases and the J gene lost 1 base, with 8 bases spanning the gap. CDR3 sequence reads: CASGRGNTEAFF. The CDR3 bases are TGTGCCAGCGGCAGGGGGAACACTGAAGCTTTCTTT.

The V and J genes are TRBV4-3 and TRBJ2-3; 9 bases are a match to TRBD2. The CDR3 spans 16 residues. After removal of 1 base from V and 5 bases from J, the junction contained 7 bases not matched to a gene. Germline loops: CDR1 LGHNA, CDR2 YSLEER. CDR3 nucleotide sequence: TGCGCCAGCAGCCAAGTTTTAGCGGGAGTGGTAGATACGCAGTATTTT. Encoded protein: CASSQVLAGVVDTQYF.

This rearrangement joins TRBV6-5 to TRBJ2-1, with a tentative D call TRBD2 (5 bases). This CDR3 comprises 15 residues. The V end was cut by 3 bases, the J end by 0 bases, with 9 bases between. Germline V gene lookup returns CDR1 MNHEY and CDR2 SVGAGI. Written as DNA, the CDR3 is TGTGCCAGCAGTTATACTAGTAACTCCTACAATGAGCAGTTCTTC. It specifies CASSYTSNSYNEQFF.

The chain uses TRBV4-1 and TRBJ2-1; D unresolved. V lost 1 base, J lost 4 bases, and 17 bases lay in between. This CDR3 has 17 amino acids. Germline assignment: CDR1 MGHRA and CDR2 YSYEKL. The CDR3: CASSQGSLGGLYNEQFF. The CDR3 DNA is TGCGCCAGCAGCCAAGGGTCCCTTGGCGGCCTATACAATGAGCAGTTCTTC.

The chain combines TRBV18 with TRBJ2-1; D call uncertain. The V end lost 3 bases, the J end lost 5 bases, and 11 bases lay between the germline ends. In germline, CDR1 is KGHSH, CDR2 LQKENI. This CDR3 is 14 amino acids long. This CDR3 is CASSPQIAHNEQFF. The CDR3 nucleotides read TGTGCCAGCTCACCCCAGATAGCCCACAATGAGCAGTTCTTC.

The chain recombines TRBV5-6 with TRBJ2-7, with 7 bases that match TRBD2. The germline V gene encodes CDR1 SGHDT and CDR2 YYEEEE. With 2 bases clipped from V and 4 bases from J, the junction kept 12 bases outside the gene matches. This CDR3 has 16 residues. CDR3 sequence (DNA): TGTGCCAGCAGCTTCGGGAGGCCATGGGCCTCTTACGAGCAGTACTTC. Its protein is CASSFGRPWASYEQYF.

The rearrangement links TRBV28 to TRBJ2-7; D is possibly TRBD1 (5 bases). CDR1 and CDR2 (germline): MDHEN, SYDVKM. V was pared by 4 bases and J by 0 bases, with 16 bases between. This CDR3 contains 16 residues. CDR3 in amino acids: CASSSADRFLSYEQYF. The DNA of the CDR3 is TGTGCCAGCAGTTCCGCCGACAGATTTCTCTCCTACGAGCAGTACTTC.